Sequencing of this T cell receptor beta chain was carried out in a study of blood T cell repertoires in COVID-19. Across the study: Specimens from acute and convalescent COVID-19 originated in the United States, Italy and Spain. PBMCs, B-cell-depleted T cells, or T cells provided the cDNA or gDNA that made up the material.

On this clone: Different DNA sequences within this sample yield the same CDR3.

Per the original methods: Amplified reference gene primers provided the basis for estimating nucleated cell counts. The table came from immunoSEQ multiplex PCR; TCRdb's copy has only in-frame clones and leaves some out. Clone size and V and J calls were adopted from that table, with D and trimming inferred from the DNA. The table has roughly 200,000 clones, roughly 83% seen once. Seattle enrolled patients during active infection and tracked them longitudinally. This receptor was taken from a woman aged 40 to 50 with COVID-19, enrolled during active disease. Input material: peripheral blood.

CDR3 sequence (DNA): TGCGCCAGCAGCTCGGGACAGGGCAATGAAAAACTGTTTTTT. It is translated as CASSSGQGNEKLFF. The chain has TRBV5-1 and TRBJ1-4; 9 bases are shared with TRBD1. With V trimmed by 3 bases and J by 5 bases, 2 bases remained unmatched. The length of the CDR3 is 14 residues. CDR1 and CDR2 (germline): SGHRS, YFSETQ.